This T cell receptor (beta chain) is drawn from a study of T-cell memory formation after mild COVID-19. The CDR3 is made up of 16 amino acids. Trimming took 2 bases from V and 7 from J; bases not matched to a gene: 8. Germline CDR1 reads SGHRS; CDR2 reads YFSETQ. This clonotype was picked up many times. Its antigen is still unknown. TCRdb re-analysed the 5' RACE reads in MiXCR, keeping a single row per CDR3 protein. The table shows 130,000 to 150,000 distinct CDR3 sequences, with 6% to 7% occurring only once. Study-level findings and limits: Researchers found some responding clones in pre-infection memory, a sign that cross-reactive memory joined.

The V gene is TRBV5-1, the J gene TRBJ2-1; the match to TRBD2 covers 11 bases. Sequenced: PBMCs or a T cell subset sorted from them (not recorded which). The sequence came from an adult woman who had mild COVID-19 (a few samples of this study predate the infection). Cell type and time point are not known. The CDR3 loop is CASSFLTSGGQNEQFF. Here the CDR3 DNA reads TGCGCCAGCAGCTTTCTTACTAGCGGGGGTCAAAATGAGCAGTTCTTC.